The 14 T cell receptor beta chains below come from one sample, sequenced in a study of cytomegalovirus exposure and HLA in healthy donors (dated by TCRdb to 2017 to 2019). Libraries were prepared through the immunoSEQ multiplex PCR assay. This is the immuneACCESS table as TCRdb keeps it, with only in-frame sequences that have V and J called. A part of the clones is gone; compared with another copy, unresolved V genes explain less than half, and the rest is unexplained. This sample holds about 82,000 clones; 85% to 95% were observed only once. The leading ten clones occupy roughly 0.75% of the sample. Sequenced input: PBMCs. Receptors were obtained from a woman between 18 and 29 years old in good health and CMV-seronegative.

The V and J genes are TRBV5-1 and TRBJ2-1; 8 positions agree with TRBD2. Germline V lookup: CDR1 SGHRS, CDR2 YFSETQ. The CDR3 has 17 amino acids. Trimming took 3 bases from V and 0 from J; bases not matched to a gene: 8. The CDR3 protein is CASSSVPSGSSYNEQFF. For the CDR3, the DNA is TGCGCCAGCAGCTCGGTCCCCAGCGGGAGCTCCTACAATGAGCAGTTCTTC. The full variable domain, with the rest looked up from reference TRBV5-1 and TRBJ2-1, is KAGVTQTPRYLIKTRGQQVTLSCSPISGHRSVSWYQQTPGQGLQFLFEYFSETQRNKGNFPGRFSGRQFSNSRSEMNVSTLELGDSALYLCASSSVPSGSSYNEQFFGPGTRLTVL.

The V gene is TRBV15, the J gene TRBJ2-3, with TRBD2 identical over 9 bases. The CDR3 consists of 15 residues. Germline trimming cut 0 bases from V and 9 bases from J; bases unmatched to any gene: 7. In germline, CDR1 is LNHNV, CDR2 YYDKDF (reference sequence). The CDR3 coding sequence is TGTGCCACCAGCAGAGATCTGGCTAGCGGGATGACGCAGTATTTT. Its translation: CATSRDLASGMTQYF. Full variable domain (outside the CDR3, taken from reference TRBV15 and TRBJ2-3): DAMVIQNPRYQVTQFGKPVTLSCSQTLNHNVMYWYQQKSSQAPKLLFHYYDKDFNNEADTPDNFQSRRPNTSFCFLDIRSPGLGDTAMYLCATSRDLASGMTQYFGPGTRLTVL.

The V call is TRBV19, the J call TRBJ1-1; no definite D call. In germline, CDR1 is LNHDA, CDR2 SQIVND (reference sequence). V lost 3 bases to trimming and J lost 4 bases, with 6 bases between them. CDR3 size: 12 residues. CDR3 amino acids: CASSMRGTEAFF. The CDR3 bases are TGTGCCAGTAGTATGCGCGGCACTGAAGCTTTCTTT.

The chain recombines TRBV9 with TRBJ1-1, with a tentative D call TRBD1 (5 bases). Germline V gene lookup returns CDR1 SGDLS and CDR2 YYNGEE. The CDR3 sequence is 13 residues long. The ends were cut back, 3 bases at V and 3 bases at J, with 9 bases in the middle. The CDR3 protein is CASSGGEYTEAFF. The CDR3 bases are TGTGCCAGCAGCGGGGGGGAGTACACTGAAGCTTTCTTT.

The CDR3 region has the DNA TGTGCCAGCAGGCAGACTAGCGGGACTGGGGCCAACGTCCTGACTTTC. It translates to CASRQTSGTGANVLTF. This sequence joins TRBV6-6 and TRBJ2-6; 11 nucleotides match TRBD2. Losses at the gene ends were 6 bases for V and 2 bases for J; bases not matched to a gene: 3. CDR1 is MNHNY and CDR2 is SVGAGI in the germline V gene (reference sequence). The CDR3 contains 16 residues.

V gene TRBV4-3 combines with J gene TRBJ2-1; TRBD2 might be the D (6 bases). V lost 0 bases and J 9 bases, leaving 15 bases between the germline ends. The germline V gene has CDR1 LGHNA and CDR2 YSLEER. The CDR3 spans 15 residues. CDR3 sequence reads: CASSQDTAGSGEQFF. DNA of the CDR3: TGCGCCAGCAGCCAAGATACCGCGGGAAGTGGTGAGCAGTTCTTC.

The chain is built from TRBV7-2 and TRBJ1-2; 7 nucleotides align to TRBD1. This CDR3 has 12 amino acids. The V gene end was trimmed by 7 bases and the J gene end by 6 bases; junction bases not matched to a gene: 5. Germline values: CDR1 SGHTA, CDR2 FQGNSA. The CDR3 DNA reads as TGTGCCAGCAACAAACAGGGGAATGGCTACACCTTC. Translating gives CASNKQGNGYTF. The variable domain in full, with the rest retrieved from reference TRBV7-2 and TRBJ1-2, is GAGVSQSPSNKVTEKGKDVELRCDPISGHTALYWYRQSLGQGLEFLIYFQGNSAPDKSGLPSDRFSAERTGGSVSTLTIQRTQQEDSAVYLCASNKQGNGYTFGSGTRLTVV.

This chain connects TRBV19 to TRBJ2-5; the D gene is possibly TRBD1 (5 bases). The assigned J gene may be wrong: the sequence end matches TRBJ2-7 better. Germline CDR1 LNHDA, CDR2 SQIVND (reference sequence). This CDR3 comprises 13 residues. In DNA, the CDR3 is TGTGCCAGTAGTACAATCGACAGCTACGAGCAGTACTTC. The encoded protein is CASSTIDSYEQYF.

The chain couples TRBV13 to TRBJ2-7; TRBD2 might be the D (5 bases). This CDR3 contains 15 residues. Germline V gene data show CDR1 as PRHDT and CDR2 as FYEKMQ (reference sequence). Trimming stripped 2 bases from V and 2 bases from J, with 13 bases between. The CDR3 spells CASSLSYSGTYEQYF. The CDR3 coding sequence is TGTGCCAGCAGCTTATCTTACAGCGGAACCTACGAGCAGTACTTC.

The chain employs TRBV7-2 and TRBJ1-1, with TRBD1 matching over 9 bases. Germline V CDR1 and CDR2: SGHTA, FQGNSA. V was pared by 5 bases and J by 1 base, with 2 bases of the junction left unmatched. The CDR3 is made up of 14 amino acids. In nucleotides, the CDR3 is TGTGCCAGCAGCGGGGACAGGGCGAACACTGAAGCTTTCTTT. Protein sequence: CASSGDRANTEAFF.

The chain joins TRBV7-8 to TRBJ1-2; no clear D. The ends were cut back, 2 bases at V and 3 bases at J, with 13 bases in the middle. The CDR3 runs 15 residues. Germline-derived CDR1 and CDR2 are SGHVS and FQNEAQ. The CDR3 reads CASSLRPPQDYGYTF. CDR3 in DNA: TGTGCCAGCAGCTTAAGACCCCCTCAGGACTATGGCTACACCTTC.

V usage is TRBV6-5 and J usage is TRBJ2-7; 10 bases are a match to TRBD1. The CDR3 consists of 14 residues. Trimming removed 11 bases from V and 5 bases from J; junction bases left unmatched: 12. CDR1 is MNHEY and CDR2 is SVGAGI in the germline V gene. CDR3 residues: CASLGDRGGDEQYF. The CDR3 bases are TGTGCCTCCCTTGGGGACAGGGGCGGGGACGAGCAGTACTTC.

J is TRBJ2-7 and V is TRBV6-5; the match to TRBD1 covers 7 bases. The CDR3 covers 14 residues. CDR1 and CDR2 (germline): MNHEY, SVGAGI. V lost 2 bases, J lost 2 bases, and 3 bases stayed unmatched. The CDR3 region has the DNA TGTGCCAGCAGTTACCGGACAGGTCCCTACGAGCAGTACTTC. Its translation: CASSYRTGPYEQYF.

This chain connects TRBV9 to TRBJ1-5; the D is unclear. The germline V gene encodes CDR1 SGDLS and CDR2 YYNGEE. Between the trimmed V and J ends, which lost 4 bases and 0 bases, there was a span of 5 bases. The CDR3 contains 13 residues. Here the CDR3 reads CASSLSSNQPQHF. The CDR3 nucleotides are TGTGCCAGCAGCCTCAGTAGCAATCAGCCCCAGCATTTT.